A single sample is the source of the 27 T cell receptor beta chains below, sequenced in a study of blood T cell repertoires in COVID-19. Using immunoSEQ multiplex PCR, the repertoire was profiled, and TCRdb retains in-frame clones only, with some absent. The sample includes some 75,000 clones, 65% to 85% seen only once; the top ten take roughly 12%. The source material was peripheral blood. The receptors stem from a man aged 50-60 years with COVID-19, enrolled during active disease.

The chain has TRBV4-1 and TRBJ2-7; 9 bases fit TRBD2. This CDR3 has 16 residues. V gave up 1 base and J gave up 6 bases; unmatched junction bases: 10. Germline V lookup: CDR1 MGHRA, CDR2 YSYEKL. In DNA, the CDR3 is TGCGCCAGCAGCCAAGCGCTTGTAGCGGGAGCTGGCGAGCAGTACTTC. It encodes CASSQALVAGAGEQYF.

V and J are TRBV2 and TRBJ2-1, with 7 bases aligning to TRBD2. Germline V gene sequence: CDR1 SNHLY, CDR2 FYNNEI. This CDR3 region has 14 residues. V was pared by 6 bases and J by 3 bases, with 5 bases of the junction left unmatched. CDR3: CASRETSSYNEQFF. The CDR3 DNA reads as TGTGCCAGCAGGGAGACTAGCAGCTACAATGAGCAGTTCTTC.

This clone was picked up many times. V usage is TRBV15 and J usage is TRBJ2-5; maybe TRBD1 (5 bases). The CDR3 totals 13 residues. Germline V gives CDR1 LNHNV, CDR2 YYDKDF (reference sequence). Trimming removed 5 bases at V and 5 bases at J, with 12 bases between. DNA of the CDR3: TGTGCCACCAGCCCCTGGGCAGGGGAGACCCAGTACTTC. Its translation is CATSPWAGETQYF.

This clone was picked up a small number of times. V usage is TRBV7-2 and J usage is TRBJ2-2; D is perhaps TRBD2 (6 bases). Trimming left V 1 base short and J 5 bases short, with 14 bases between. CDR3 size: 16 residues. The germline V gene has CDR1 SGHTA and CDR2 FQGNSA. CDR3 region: CASSLGPGSGTGELFF. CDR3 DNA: TGTGCCAGCAGCTTAGGTCCCGGGAGTGGTACCGGGGAGCTGTTTTTT.

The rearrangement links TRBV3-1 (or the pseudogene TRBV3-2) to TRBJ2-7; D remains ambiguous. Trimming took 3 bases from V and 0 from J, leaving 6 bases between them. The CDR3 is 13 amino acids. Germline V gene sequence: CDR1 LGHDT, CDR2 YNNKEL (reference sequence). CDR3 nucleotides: TGTGCCAGCAGCCAGGGCATCTCCTACGAGCAGTACTTC. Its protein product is CASSQGISYEQYF.

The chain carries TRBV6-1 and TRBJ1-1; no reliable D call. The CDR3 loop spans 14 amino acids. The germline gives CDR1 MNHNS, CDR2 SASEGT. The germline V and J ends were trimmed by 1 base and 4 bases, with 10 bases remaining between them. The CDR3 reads CASSEGEEGTEAFF. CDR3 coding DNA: TGTGCCAGCAGTGAAGGTGAGGAAGGCACTGAAGCTTTCTTT.

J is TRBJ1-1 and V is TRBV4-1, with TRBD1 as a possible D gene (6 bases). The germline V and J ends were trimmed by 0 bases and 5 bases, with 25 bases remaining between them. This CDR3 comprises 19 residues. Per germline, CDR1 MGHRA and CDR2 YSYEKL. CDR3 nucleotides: TGCGCCAGCAGCCAAGAAGGGACCCGACAGGTTCCCGGGGGGACTGAAGCTTTCTTT. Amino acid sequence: CASSQEGTRQVPGGTEAFF.

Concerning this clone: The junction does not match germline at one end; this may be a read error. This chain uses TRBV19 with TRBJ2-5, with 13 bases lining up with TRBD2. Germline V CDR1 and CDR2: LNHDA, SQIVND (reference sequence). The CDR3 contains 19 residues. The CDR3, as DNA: TGTGCCAGTAGTATCGGACTAGCGGGAGAGGTCGTCTTCGGAGAGGCCCAGTACTTC. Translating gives CASSIGLAGEVVFGEAQYF.

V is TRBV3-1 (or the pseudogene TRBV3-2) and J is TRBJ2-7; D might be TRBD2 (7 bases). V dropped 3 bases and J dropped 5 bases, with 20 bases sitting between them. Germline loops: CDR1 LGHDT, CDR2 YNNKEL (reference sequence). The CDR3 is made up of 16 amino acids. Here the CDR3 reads CASSHLLGGALNEQYF. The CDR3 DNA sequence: TGTGCCAGCAGCCACTTACTGGGGGGGGCGCTGAACGAGCAGTACTTC.

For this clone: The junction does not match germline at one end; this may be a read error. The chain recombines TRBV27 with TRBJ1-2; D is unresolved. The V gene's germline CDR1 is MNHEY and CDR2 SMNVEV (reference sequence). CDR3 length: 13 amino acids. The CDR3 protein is CATSREGAFPHAF. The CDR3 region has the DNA TGTGCCACCTCACGGGAGGGAGCTTTCCCACACGCCTTC.

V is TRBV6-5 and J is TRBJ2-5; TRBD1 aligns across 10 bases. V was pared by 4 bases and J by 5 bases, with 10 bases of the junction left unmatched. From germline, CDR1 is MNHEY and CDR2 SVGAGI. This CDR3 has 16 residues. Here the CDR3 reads CASSLAETGGYETQYF. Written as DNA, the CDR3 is TGTGCCAGCAGTTTAGCGGAGACAGGGGGCTACGAGACCCAGTACTTC.

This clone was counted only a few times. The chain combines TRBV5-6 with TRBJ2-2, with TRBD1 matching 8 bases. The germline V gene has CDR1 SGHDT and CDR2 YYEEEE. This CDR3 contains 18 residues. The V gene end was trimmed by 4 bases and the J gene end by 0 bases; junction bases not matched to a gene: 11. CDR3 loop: CASSGWARGQTNTGELFF. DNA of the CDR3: TGTGCCAGCAGCGGATGGGCCAGGGGGCAAACGAACACCGGGGAGCTGTTTTTT.

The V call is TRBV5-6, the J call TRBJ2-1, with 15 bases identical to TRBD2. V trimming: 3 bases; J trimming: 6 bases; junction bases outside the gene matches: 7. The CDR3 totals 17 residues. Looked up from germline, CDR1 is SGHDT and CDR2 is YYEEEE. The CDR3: CASSSGTSGRMSNEQFF. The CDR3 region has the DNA TGTGCCAGCAGCTCCGGGACTAGCGGGAGGATGTCCAATGAGCAGTTCTTC.

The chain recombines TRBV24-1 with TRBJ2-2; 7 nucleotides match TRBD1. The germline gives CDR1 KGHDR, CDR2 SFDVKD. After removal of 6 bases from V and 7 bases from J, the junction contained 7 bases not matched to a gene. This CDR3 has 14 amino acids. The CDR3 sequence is CATSILGGNGELFF. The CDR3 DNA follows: TGTGCCACCAGTATCCTAGGGGGCAACGGGGAGCTGTTTTTT.

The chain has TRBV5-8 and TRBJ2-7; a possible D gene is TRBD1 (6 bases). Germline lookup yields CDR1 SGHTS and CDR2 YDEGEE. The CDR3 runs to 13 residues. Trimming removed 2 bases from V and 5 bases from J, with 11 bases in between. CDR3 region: CASSFLYRDEQYF. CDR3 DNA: TGTGCCAGCAGCTTCCTCTACAGGGACGAGCAGTACTTC.

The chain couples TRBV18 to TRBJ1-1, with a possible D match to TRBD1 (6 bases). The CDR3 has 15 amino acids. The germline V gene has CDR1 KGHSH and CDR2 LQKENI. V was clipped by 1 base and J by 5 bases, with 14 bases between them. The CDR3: CASSPLAGAGTEAFF. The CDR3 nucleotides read TGTGCCAGCTCACCACTGGCAGGGGCAGGGACTGAAGCTTTCTTT.

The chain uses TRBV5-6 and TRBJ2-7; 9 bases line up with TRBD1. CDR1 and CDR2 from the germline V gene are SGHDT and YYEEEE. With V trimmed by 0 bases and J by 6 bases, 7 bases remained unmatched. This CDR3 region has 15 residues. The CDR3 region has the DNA TGTGCCAGCAGCTTGGGGGACAGGGAAATTCGCGAGCAGTACTTC. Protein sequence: CASSLGDREIREQYF.

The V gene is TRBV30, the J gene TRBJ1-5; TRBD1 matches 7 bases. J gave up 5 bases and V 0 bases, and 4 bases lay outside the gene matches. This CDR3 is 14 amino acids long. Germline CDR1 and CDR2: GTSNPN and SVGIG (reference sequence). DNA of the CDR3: TGTGCCTGGAGTGTAGTTGGGACAGATCAGCCCCAGCATTTT. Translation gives CAWSVVGTDQPQHF.

The CDR3 region is CASSQDPGSPLHF. For the CDR3, the DNA is TGTGCCAGCAGCCAAGATCCGGGTTCACCCCTCCACTTT. The V and J genes are TRBV4-2 and TRBJ1-6, with unresolved D. V was clipped by 0 bases and J by 9 bases, with 6 bases between them. Germline V CDR1 and CDR2: LGHNA, YNFKEQ. This CDR3 spans 13 amino acids.

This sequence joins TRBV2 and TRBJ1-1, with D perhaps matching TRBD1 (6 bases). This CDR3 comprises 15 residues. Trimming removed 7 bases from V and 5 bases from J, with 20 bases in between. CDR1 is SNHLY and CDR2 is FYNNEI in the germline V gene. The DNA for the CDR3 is TGTGCCAGCACGAAGGGGGGGGGTACGAGGACTGAAGCTTTCTTT. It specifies CASTKGGGTRTEAFF.

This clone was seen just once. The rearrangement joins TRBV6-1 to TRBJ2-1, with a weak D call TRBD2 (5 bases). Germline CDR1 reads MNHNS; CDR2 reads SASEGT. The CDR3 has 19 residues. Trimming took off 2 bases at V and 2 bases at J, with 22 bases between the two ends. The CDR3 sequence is CASSENVRVRRPPYNEQFF. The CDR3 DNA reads TGTGCCAGCAGTGAAAACGTGAGAGTCAGGAGGCCCCCCTACAATGAGCAGTTCTTC.

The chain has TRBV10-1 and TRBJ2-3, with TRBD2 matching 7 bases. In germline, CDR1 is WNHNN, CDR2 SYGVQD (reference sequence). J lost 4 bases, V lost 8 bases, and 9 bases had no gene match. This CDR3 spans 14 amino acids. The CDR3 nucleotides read TGCGCCAGCTCTCAGAGCGGGAATCCAGATACGCAGTATTTT. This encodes CASSQSGNPDTQYF.

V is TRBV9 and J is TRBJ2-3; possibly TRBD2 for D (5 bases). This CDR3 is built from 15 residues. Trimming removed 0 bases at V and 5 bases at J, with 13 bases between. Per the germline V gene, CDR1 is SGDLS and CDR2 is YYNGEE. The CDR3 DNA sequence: TGTGCCAGCAGCGTAGGAGGTAGCGCGGTAGATACGCAGTATTTT. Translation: CASSVGGSAVDTQYF.

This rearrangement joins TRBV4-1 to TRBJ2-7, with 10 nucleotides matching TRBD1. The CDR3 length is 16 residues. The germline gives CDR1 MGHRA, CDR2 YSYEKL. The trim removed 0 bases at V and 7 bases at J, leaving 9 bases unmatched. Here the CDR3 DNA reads TGCGCCAGCAGCCAAGATACGGGACAGGGGTCTTGGGAGCAGTACTTC. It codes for CASSQDTGQGSWEQYF.

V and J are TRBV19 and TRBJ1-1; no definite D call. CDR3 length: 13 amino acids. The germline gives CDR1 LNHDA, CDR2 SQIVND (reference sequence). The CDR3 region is CAASTRPDTEAFF. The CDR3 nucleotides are TGTGCAGCAAGTACCAGGCCGGACACTGAAGCTTTCTTT.

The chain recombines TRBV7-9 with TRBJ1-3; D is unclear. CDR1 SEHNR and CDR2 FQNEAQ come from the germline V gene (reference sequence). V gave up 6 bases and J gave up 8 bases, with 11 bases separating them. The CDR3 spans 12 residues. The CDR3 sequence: CASSLETDTIYF. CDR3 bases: TGTGCCAGCAGTCTAGAGACCGACACCATATATTTT.

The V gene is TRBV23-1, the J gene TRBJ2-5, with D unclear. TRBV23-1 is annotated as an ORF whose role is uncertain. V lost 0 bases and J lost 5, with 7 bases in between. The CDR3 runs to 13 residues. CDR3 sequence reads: CASSQSKRETQYF. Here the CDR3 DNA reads TGCGCCAGCAGTCAATCTAAGAGGGAGACCCAGTACTTC.